This T cell receptor beta chain was sequenced during a study of identical twins listed by TCRdb under 2016. The study in broad terms: To test whether fetal clonotypes persist, this study deep-sequenced TCR alpha and beta repertoires from monozygotic twins, from unrelated adults of various ages, and from cord blood. To rule out contamination, replicate twin experiments were performed at different times with different library preparation protocols. Here is what the overall study found, with its caveats: Excess twin sharing in beta out-of-frame sequences was weaker because fewer shared sequences lowered the signal-to-noise ratio. In monozygotic twins, recombination models systematically underestimated out-of-frame TCR alpha sharing, but the models matched the sharing seen between unrelated individuals. Abundant cord blood beta clonotypes had fewer insertions, young adult naive repertoires showed a similar but weaker trend, and memory repertoires showed no such trend. Invariant T cells such as MAIT and iNKT could partly confound zero-insertion analyses, though diverse VJ usage argued against this for most clonotypes. Conclusions relied on cross-sectional statistical analysis, since the same donors could not be followed over many years. Compared with coincidental sharing between unrelated individuals, out-of-frame TCR alpha sequences shared between twins showed an excess of sequences with low generation probability.

Spanning cysteine to phenylalanine, the CDR3 consists of 10 amino acids. Only the CDR3 region is kept as DNA, spanning 30 bases read in frame from base 1. At the junction V is shortened by 6 bases and J by 6 bases, with 9 bases in between. CDR1 and CDR2 were assigned from the germline V gene (reference sequence) as DFQATT and SNEGSKA. Libraries came from 5' RACE. The sample was run on an Illumina HiSeq 2000. A universal primer binding site was introduced by template switching, and a unique molecular identifier was present in the final cDNA, enabling accurate counting of TCR cDNA molecules. Specific primers in the conserved constant-segment region were used to synthesize first-strand cDNA for TCR alpha and beta chains. To control for contamination, every cDNA library was double barcoded, receiving both a SMART-Mk sample barcode and Illumina barcodes. Two successive PCR steps introduced TruSeq adapter sequences along with Illumina sample barcodes. Sequencing of the TCR alpha and beta cDNA libraries was done on the Illumina HiSeq platform using custom primers. Concerning the study's data processing: Unique molecular identifiers were extracted from raw reads with MiGEC, and CDR3 positions were determined with MiXCR. For each individual, recombination models were inferred using an EM algorithm with the repgenHMM and IGoR tools. Shared clonotype analysis was performed with the tcR package in R, normalizing sharing by the product of cloneset sizes. To study raw recombination without the effects of thymic and clonal selection, out-of-frame nonproductive sequences were analyzed. TCRdb reran the public reads through fastp at Q25 and MiXCR, keeping productive beta chains. Each record represents a unique CDR3 protein, reported with the most common genes and DNA among its rows. TCRdb, not the original authors, processed these V and J calls. Across this sample there are approximately 620,000 distinct CDR3 sequences, with 8.6% seen only once. Around 0.98% of the sample comes from the top ten.

Remarks on this clonotype: Which antigen it targets is not known. No much larger clone is present one base from it, and per-base qualities are unavailable.

Every donor was a healthy Caucasian. The twin cohort consisted of three pairs of female monozygotic twins, all aged about 18 to 29 years. Peripheral blood mononuclear cells were the source from which RNA for the TCR libraries was isolated. These sequences were also reported in another study, on yellow fever vaccine responses in identical twins. Taken from the second paper: The T cell response to vaccination in identical twins was reported by the authors to appear partly convergent and partly personalized. In identical twins, the study followed T cell clones that responded to the vaccine with precision.

Here the chain combines TRBV20-1 and TRBJ2-7, and TRBD1 may be the D gene, going by 6 matching bases. Sequencing used PBMCs. The source is a woman aged 18-35 years in good health. The CDR3 reads CSAQGSEQYF. The base sequence is TGCAGTGCCCAGGGGTCCGAGCAGTACTTC.